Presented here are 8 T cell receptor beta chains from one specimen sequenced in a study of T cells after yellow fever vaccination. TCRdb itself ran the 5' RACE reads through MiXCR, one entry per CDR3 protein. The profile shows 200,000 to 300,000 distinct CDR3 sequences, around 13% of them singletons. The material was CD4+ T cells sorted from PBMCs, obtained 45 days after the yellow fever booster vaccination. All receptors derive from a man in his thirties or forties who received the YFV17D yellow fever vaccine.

The CDR3 loop reads CASTKRPGDTGELFF. The CDR3, as DNA: TGCGCCAGCACCAAGAGACCCGGAGACACCGGGGAGCTGTTTTTT. The rearrangement links TRBV5-1 to TRBJ2-2; D is undetermined. Per germline, CDR1 SGHRS and CDR2 YFSETQ. Trimming took off 6 bases at V and 3 bases at J, with 15 bases between the two ends. The CDR3 totals 15 residues.

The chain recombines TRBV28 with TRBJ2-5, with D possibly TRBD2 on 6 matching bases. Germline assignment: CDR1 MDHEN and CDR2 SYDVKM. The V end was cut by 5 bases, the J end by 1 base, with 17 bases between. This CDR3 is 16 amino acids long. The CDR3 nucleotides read TGTGCCAGCAGTCTTCTTAGCGGTAGACTCCAAGAGACCCAGTACTTC. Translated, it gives CASSLLSGRLQETQYF.

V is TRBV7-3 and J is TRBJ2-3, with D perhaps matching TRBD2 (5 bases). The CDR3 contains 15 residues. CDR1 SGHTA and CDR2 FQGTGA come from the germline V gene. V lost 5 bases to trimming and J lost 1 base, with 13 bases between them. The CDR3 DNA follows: TGTGCCAGCAGCGCCCGGGGTAGCGGCACAGATACGCAGTATTTT. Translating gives CASSARGSGTDTQYF.

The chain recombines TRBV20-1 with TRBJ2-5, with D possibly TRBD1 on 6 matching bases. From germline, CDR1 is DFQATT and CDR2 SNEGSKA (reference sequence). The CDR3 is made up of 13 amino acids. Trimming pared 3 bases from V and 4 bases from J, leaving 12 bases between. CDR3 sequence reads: CSASFWGRETQYF. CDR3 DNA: TGCAGTGCTAGTTTCTGGGGGCGAGAGACCCAGTACTTC.

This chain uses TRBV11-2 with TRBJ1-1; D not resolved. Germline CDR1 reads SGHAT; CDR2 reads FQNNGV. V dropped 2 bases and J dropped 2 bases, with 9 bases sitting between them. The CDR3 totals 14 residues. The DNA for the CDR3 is TGTGCCAGCAGCTTACTTTTTGGCAACACTGAAGCTTTCTTT. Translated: CASSLLFGNTEAFF. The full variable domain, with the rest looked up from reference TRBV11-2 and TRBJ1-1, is EAGVAQSPRYKIIEKRQSVAFWCNPISGHATLYWYQQILGQGPKLLIQFQNNGVVDDSQLPKDRFSAERLKGVDSTLKIQPAKLEDSAVYLCASSLLFGNTEAFFGQGTRLTVV.

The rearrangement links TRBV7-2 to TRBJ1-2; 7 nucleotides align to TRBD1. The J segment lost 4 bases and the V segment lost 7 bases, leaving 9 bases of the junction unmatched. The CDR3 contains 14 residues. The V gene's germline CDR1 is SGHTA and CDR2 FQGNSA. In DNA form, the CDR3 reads TGTGCCAGCAAGGGACAGCCGATGGGCTATGGCTACACCTTC. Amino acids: CASKGQPMGYGYTF.

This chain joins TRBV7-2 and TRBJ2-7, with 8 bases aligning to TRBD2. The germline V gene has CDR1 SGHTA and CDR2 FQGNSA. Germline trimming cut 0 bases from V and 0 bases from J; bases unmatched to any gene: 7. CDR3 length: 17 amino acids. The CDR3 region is CASSLAVAGSPSYEQYF. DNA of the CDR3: TGTGCCAGCAGCTTAGCCGTAGCGGGGTCACCCTCCTACGAGCAGTACTTC.

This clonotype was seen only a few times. This chain's CDR3 is CASSQGRKNTEAFF. Here the CDR3 DNA reads TGTGCCAGCAGCCAAGGTCGAAAGAACACTGAAGCTTTCTTT. The chain couples TRBV3-1 to TRBJ1-1; D remains ambiguous. Per germline, CDR1 LGHDT and CDR2 YNNKEL (reference sequence). V gave up 1 base and J gave up 1 base, with 7 bases separating them. The CDR3 sequence is 14 residues long. Full variable domain (outside the CDR3, taken from reference TRBV3-1 and TRBJ1-1): DTAVSQTPKYLVTQMGNDKSIKCEQNLGHDTMYWYKQDSKKFLKIMFSYNNKELIINETVPNRFSPKSPDKAHLNLHINSLELGDSAVYFCASSQGRKNTEAFFGQGTRLTVV.